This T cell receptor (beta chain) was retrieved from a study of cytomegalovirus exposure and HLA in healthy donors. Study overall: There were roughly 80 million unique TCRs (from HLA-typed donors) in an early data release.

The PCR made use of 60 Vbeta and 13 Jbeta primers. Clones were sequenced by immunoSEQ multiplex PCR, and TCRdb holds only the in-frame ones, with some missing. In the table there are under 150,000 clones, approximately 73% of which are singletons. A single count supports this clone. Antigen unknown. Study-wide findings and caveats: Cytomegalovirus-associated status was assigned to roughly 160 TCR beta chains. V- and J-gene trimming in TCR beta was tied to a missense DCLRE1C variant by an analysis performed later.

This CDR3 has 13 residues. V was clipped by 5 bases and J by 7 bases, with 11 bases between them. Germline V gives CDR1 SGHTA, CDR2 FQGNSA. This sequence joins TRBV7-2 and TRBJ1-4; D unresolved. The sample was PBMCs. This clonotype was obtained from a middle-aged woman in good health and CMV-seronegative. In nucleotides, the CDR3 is TGTGCCAGCAGCCAATTCAGCGGTGAAAAACTGTTTTTT. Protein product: CASSQFSGEKLFF.